This TCR beta chain is from a study of blood T cell repertoires in COVID-19. Overall study: The study drew acute and convalescent COVID-19 samples from the United States, Italy and Spain. T cells, B-cell-depleted T cells, or PBMCs provided the cDNA or gDNA that served as material.

CDR3 length: 13 residues. Germline assignment: CDR1 MDHEN and CDR2 SYDVKM. With 6 bases removed from V and 8 bases from J, the gap between germline ends came to 16 bases. Individuals aged roughly 18 to 90 years were recruited from about two dozen US areas. Participants' own reports of clinical history determined their cohort assignment. Assay: immunoSEQ multiplex PCR; the TCRdb copy retains only in-frame clones and omits some. The table lists approximately 210,000 clones, about 89% of them singletons, with approximately 7.6% in the top ten. The chain joins TRBV28 to TRBJ1-2; D unclear. The sample taken for sequencing was PBMCs or T cells enriched from blood (not recorded which). This TCR derives from a woman aged 18-35 years who had recovered from COVID-19. For the CDR3, the DNA is TGTGCCAGCAGGACCGGAAGAGGGTACGGCTACACCTTC. Its translation is CASRTGRGYGYTF.